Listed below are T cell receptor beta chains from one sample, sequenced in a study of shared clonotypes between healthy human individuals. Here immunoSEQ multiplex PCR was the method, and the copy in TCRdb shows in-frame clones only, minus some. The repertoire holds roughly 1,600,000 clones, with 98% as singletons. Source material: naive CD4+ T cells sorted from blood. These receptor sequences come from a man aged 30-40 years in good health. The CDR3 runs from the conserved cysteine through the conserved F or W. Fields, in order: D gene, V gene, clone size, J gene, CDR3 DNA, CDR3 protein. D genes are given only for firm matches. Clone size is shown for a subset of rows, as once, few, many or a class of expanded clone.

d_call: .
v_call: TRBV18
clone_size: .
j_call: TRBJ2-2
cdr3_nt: TGTGCCAGCTCACTAGACTCCACCGGGGAGCTGTTTTTT
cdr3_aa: CASSLDSTGELFF

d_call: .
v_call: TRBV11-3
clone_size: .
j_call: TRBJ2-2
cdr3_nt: TGTGCCAGCAGCGCAAACACCGGGGAGCTGTTTTTT
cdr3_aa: CASSANTGELFF

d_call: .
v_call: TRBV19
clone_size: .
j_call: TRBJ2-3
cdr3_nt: TGTGCCAGTAGCACCCCTGTAATGGGTGAGAAGACAGATACGCAGTATTTT
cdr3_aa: CASSTPVMGEKTDTQYF

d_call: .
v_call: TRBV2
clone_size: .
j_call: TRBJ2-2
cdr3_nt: TGTGCCAGCAGTGCTGAGGGCGGCGGTACCGGGGAGCTGTTTTTT
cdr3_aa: CASSAEGGGTGELFF

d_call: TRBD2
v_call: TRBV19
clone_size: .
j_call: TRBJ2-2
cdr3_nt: TGTGCCAGTAGTCCGCGGACTAGCGGGAGGACGAACACCGGGGAGCTGTTTTTT
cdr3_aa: CASSPRTSGRTNTGELFF

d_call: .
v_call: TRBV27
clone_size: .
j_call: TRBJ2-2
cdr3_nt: TGTGCCAGCAGTTTATGGGGCGGGCTGCCGAACACCGGGGAGCTGTTTTTT
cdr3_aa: CASSLWGGLPNTGELFF

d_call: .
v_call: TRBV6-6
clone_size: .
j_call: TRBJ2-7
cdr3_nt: TGTGCCAGCAGTTACCTGGCCAGCCGTTATCCGGGGGAGCAGTACTTC
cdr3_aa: CASSYLASRYPGEQYF

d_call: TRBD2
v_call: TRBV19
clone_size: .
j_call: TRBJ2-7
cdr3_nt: TGTGCCAGTAGTATTAGACTAGCGGGAGGCTACGAGCAGTACTTC
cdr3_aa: CASSIRLAGGYEQYF

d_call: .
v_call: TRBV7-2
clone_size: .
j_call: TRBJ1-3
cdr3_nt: TGTGCCAGCAGCTTGGCGCTAAACTCTGGAAACACCATATATTTT
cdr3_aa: CASSLALNSGNTIYF

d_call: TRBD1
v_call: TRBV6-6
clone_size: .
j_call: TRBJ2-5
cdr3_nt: TGTGCCAGCAGTTACGGGACAGGGTCGGGAGAGACCCAGTACTTC
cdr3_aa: CASSYGTGSGETQYF

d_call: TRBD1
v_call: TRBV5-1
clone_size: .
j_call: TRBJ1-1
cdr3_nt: TGCGCCAGCAGCTTGGGTATGGGACAGGGGGCGAACACTGAAGCTTTCTTT
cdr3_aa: CASSLGMGQGANTEAFF

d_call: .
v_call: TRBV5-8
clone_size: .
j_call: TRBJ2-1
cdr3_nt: TGTGCCAGCAGCTTAGCAGGGGGGAGCTCCTACAATGAGCAGTTCTTC
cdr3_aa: CASSLAGGSSYNEQFF

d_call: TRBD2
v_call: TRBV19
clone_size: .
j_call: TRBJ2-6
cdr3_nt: TGTGCCTCGGGGACGGGAGGAACTGGGGCCAACGTCCTGACTTTC
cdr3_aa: CASGTGGTGANVLTF

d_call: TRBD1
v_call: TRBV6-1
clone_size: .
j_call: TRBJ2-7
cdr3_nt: TGTGCCAGCAGTGTGTCCGGGACAGTATACGAGCAGTACTTC
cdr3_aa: CASSVSGTVYEQYF

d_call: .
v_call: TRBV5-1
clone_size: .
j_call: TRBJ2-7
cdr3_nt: TGCGCCAGCAGCCAAGGGCAGGGTCCACCCATGGGCGAGCAGTACTTC
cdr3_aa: CASSQGQGPPMGEQYF

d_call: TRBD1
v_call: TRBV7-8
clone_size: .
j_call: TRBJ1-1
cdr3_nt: TGTGCCAGCACCACAAGGGGGACAGGGGGCGCTCGGGGTTCCTTTGAAGCTTTCTTT
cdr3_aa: CASTTRGTGGARGSFEAFF

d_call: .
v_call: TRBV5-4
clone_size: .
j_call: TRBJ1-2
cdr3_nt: TGTGCCAGCAGCGCCACCGAAGGGACGGTGGGTGGCTATGGCTACACCTTC
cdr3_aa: CASSATEGTVGGYGYTF

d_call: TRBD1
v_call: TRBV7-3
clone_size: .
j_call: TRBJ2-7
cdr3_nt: TGTGCCAGCAGCCTTGGGACAGGGAGGCACGAGCAGTACTTC
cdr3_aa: CASSLGTGRHEQYF

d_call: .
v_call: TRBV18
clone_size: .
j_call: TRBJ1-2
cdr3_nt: TGTGCCAGCTCACCATCGGCAGCGATAGTTCAACTCTATGGCTACACCTTC
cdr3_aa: CASSPSAAIVQLYGYTF

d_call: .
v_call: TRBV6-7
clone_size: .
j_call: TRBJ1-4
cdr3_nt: TGTGCCAGCAGTTTCGGGGCGGGCCTTGGTGAAAAACTGTTTTTT
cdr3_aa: CASSFGAGLGEKLFF

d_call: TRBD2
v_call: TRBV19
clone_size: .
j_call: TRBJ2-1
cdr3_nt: TGTGCCAGTAGTATTAGTGGGAGGGGATCCTACAATGAGCAGTTCTTC
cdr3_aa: CASSISGRGSYNEQFF

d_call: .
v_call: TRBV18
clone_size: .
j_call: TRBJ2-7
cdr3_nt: TGTGCCAGCTCACCACGGGACTTTGGCTACGAGCAGTACTTC
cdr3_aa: CASSPRDFGYEQYF

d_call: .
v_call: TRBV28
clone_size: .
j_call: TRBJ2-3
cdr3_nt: TGTGCCAGCAGTACGGGGCCCCGCCCGCAGTATTTT
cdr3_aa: CASSTGPRPQYF

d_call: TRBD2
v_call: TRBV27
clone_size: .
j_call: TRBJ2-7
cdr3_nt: TGTGCCAGCAGTCCGCTCGCCCTTAGCGGGAGCTACGAGCAGTACTTC
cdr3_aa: CASSPLALSGSYEQYF

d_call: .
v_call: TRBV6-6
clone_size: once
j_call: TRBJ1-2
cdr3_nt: TGTGCCAGCAGTTACGGGCGGGGGAAGAACTATGGCTACACCTTC
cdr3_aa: CASSYGRGKNYGYTF

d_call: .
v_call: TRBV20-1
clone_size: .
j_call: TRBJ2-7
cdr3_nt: TGCAGTGCGACCCTTATGGAGCAGTACTTC
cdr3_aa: CSATLMEQYF

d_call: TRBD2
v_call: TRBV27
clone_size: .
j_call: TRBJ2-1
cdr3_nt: TGTGCCAGCAGTCCTCGAGGGAGCGGGAGGGCCGATTACAATGAGCAGTTCTTC
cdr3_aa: CASSPRGSGRADYNEQFF